The 14 T cell receptor beta chains listed next were all sequenced from one sample in a study of cytomegalovirus exposure and HLA in healthy donors. PCR amplification relied on 60 Vbeta primers (plus 13 Jbeta primers). Some clones are missing from TCRdb's copy, which holds only in-frame ones; the method was immunoSEQ multiplex PCR. The sample has some 120,000 clones, roughly four fifths seen once; the top ten hold over 9%. Sequenced: PBMCs. These receptors were obtained from a male donor in good health and CMV-seropositive.

This chain uses TRBV19 with TRBJ1-1; D perhaps matches TRBD1 (6 bases). CDR3 length: 17 amino acids. The V gene lost 3 bases and the J gene lost 0 bases, with 17 bases spanning the gap. Germline loops: CDR1 LNHDA, CDR2 SQIVND (reference sequence). The CDR3 sequence: CASSIGVGGPVNTEAFF. As DNA, the CDR3 is TGTGCCAGTAGTATTGGAGTAGGGGGTCCGGTGAACACTGAAGCTTTCTTT. Looking up the rest from reference TRBV19 and TRBJ1-1 gives the full variable domain: DGGITQSPKYLFRKEGQNVTLSCEQNLNHDAMYWYRQDPGQGLRLIYYSQIVNDFQKGDIAEGYSVSREKKESFPLTVTSAQKNPTAFYLCASSIGVGGPVNTEAFFGQGTRLTVV.

This clone was observed a single time. This chain joins TRBV20-1 and TRBJ2-3, with D tentatively TRBD2 (5 bases). This CDR3 comprises 11 residues. The germline CDR1 and CDR2 sequences are DFQATT and SNEGSKA (reference sequence). Between the trimmed V and J ends, which lost 6 bases and 6 bases, there was a span of 10 bases. CDR3: CSAGLDDTQYF. In DNA, the CDR3 is TGCAGTGCCGGACTGGACGATACGCAGTATTTT.

The J gene is TRBJ2-7, the V gene TRBV4-2; D ambiguous. The CDR3 has 12 residues. The V gene's germline CDR1 is LGHNA and CDR2 YNFKEQ. Trimming took off 1 base at V and 7 bases at J, with 8 bases between the two ends. CDR3 loop: CASSQVTREQYF. The CDR3 DNA follows: TGTGCCAGCAGCCAAGTGACTCGAGAGCAGTACTTC.

The J gene is TRBJ2-1, the V gene TRBV5-1; the D gene is possibly TRBD2 (5 bases). Germline loops: CDR1 SGHRS, CDR2 YFSETQ. The CDR3 contains 12 residues. Trimming left V 4 bases short and J 13 bases short, with 15 bases between. This CDR3 reads CASSQDSPRQFF. As DNA, the CDR3 is TGCGCCAGCAGCCAGGACTCCCCGCGTCAGTTCTTC. Using reference TRBV5-1 and TRBJ2-1 for the parts outside the CDR3, the full variable domain is KAGVTQTPRYLIKTRGQQVTLSCSPISGHRSVSWYQQTPGQGLQFLFEYFSETQRNKGNFPGRFSGRQFSNSRSEMNVSTLELGDSALYLCASSQDSPRQFFGPGTRLTVL.

The count of this clone is one. The chain has TRBV30 and TRBJ2-5, with D possibly TRBD1 on 7 matching bases. This CDR3 comprises 14 residues. V shed 6 bases and J shed 2 bases, with 16 bases lying between them. Germline V gene lookup returns CDR1 GTSNPN and CDR2 SVGIG (reference sequence). The CDR3 spells CACQPGDRQETQYF. In nucleotides, the CDR3 is TGTGCCTGCCAACCGGGGGACAGACAAGAGACCCAGTACTTC.

CDR3 loop: CASSSGGQGRRGELFF. For the CDR3, the DNA is TGTGCCAGCAGCTCCGGTGGGCAGGGGCGACGAGGGGAGCTGTTTTTT. The chain links TRBV5-6 to TRBJ2-2; possible D gene TRBD1, 6 bases. Trimming pared 3 bases from V and 8 bases from J, leaving 20 bases between. The CDR3 loop spans 16 amino acids. CDR1 and CDR2 from the germline V gene are SGHDT and YYEEEE.

This clone was observed a single time. The V call is TRBV19, the J call TRBJ2-7, with 9 bases that match TRBD2. The CDR3 sequence is 14 residues long. Germline values: CDR1 LNHDA, CDR2 SQIVND (reference sequence). V trimming: 3 bases; J trimming: 4 bases; junction bases outside the gene matches: 4. Here the CDR3 reads CASSISSGRYEQYF. As DNA, the CDR3 is TGTGCCAGTAGTATCTCAAGCGGGAGGTACGAGCAGTACTTC.

This chain uses TRBV6-1 with TRBJ1-1; no clear D. Germline CDR1 MNHNS, CDR2 SASEGT. Trimming took 6 bases from V and 2 from J, leaving 7 bases between them. CDR3 size: 12 residues. CDR3 sequence: CASSESNTEAFF. As DNA, the CDR3 is TGTGCCAGCAGCGAAAGCAACACTGAAGCTTTCTTT.

This rearrangement joins TRBV27 to TRBJ1-5; 9 bases agree with TRBD1. CDR3 length: 14 residues. J lost 3 bases, V lost 6 bases, and 3 bases had no gene match. Germline V lookup: CDR1 MNHEY, CDR2 SMNVEV (reference sequence). The CDR3 coding sequence is TGTGCCAGCAGCAGGACAGGGGCCAATCAGCCCCAGCATTTT. Protein sequence: CASSRTGANQPQHF.

The V and J genes are TRBV11-1 and TRBJ2-7, with D hard to call. CDR3 size: 11 residues. The germline V and J ends were trimmed by 8 bases and 5 bases, with 10 bases remaining between them. The germline V gene has CDR1 SGHAT and CDR2 FQDESV (reference sequence). Here the CDR3 reads CASGSQNEQYF. CDR3 coding DNA: TGTGCCAGCGGCTCCCAGAACGAGCAGTACTTC.

V and J are TRBV2 and TRBJ1-1; 7 nucleotides match TRBD1. Trimming took 5 bases from V and 11 from J; bases not matched to a gene: 8. Germline loops: CDR1 SNHLY, CDR2 FYNNEI. The CDR3 is 12 amino acids. CDR3 in DNA: TGTGCCAGCAGTAAACAGGGGTGGTGGGCTTTCTTT. Protein sequence: CASSKQGWWAFF.

The rearrangement uses TRBV5-1 and TRBJ2-7; D is possibly TRBD1 (5 bases). Germline CDR1 and CDR2: SGHRS and YFSETQ. The CDR3 covers 15 residues. V was clipped by 4 bases and J by 4 bases, with 18 bases between them. Here the CDR3 DNA reads TGCGCCAGCAGCCGGCTCCCCAGTGACAGATACGAGCAGTACTTC. This gives the protein CASSRLPSDRYEQYF.

J is TRBJ2-1 and V is TRBV15, with a tentative D call TRBD2 (5 bases). Trimming stripped 1 base from V and 5 bases from J, with 15 bases between. The V gene's germline CDR1 is LNHNV and CDR2 YYDKDF (reference sequence). The CDR3 loop spans 16 amino acids. The CDR3 DNA reads TGTGCCACCAGCAGAGTCTTCGGCGGGCGTAACAATGAGCAGTTCTTC. It is translated as CATSRVFGGRNNEQFF.

The chain employs TRBV9 and TRBJ2-5; 7 bases are shared with TRBD2. V shed 2 bases, J shed 5 bases, and the junction held 6 bases outside the gene matches. The CDR3 runs to 14 residues. CDR1 SGDLS and CDR2 YYNGEE come from the germline V gene. CDR3 nucleotides: TGTGCCAGCAGCGTGAGATCCGGGAGGGAGACCCAGTACTTC. Protein product: CASSVRSGRETQYF. Complete variable domain (other parts from reference TRBV9 and TRBJ2-5): DSGVTQTPKHLITATGQRVTLRCSPRSGDLSVYWYQQSLDQGLQFLIQYYNGEERAKGNILERFSAQQFPDLHSELNLSSLELGDSALYFCASSVRSGRETQYFGPGTRLLVL.